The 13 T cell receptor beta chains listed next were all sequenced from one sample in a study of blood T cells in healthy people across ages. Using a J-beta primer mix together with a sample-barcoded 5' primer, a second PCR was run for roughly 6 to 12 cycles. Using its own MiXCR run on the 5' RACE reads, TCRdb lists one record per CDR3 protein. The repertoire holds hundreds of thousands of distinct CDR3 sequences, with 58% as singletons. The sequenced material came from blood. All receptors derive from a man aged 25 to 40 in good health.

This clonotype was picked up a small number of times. The CDR3 DNA reads TGTGCCAGCAGTTATAGGGGGCTCTCCTACAGCTCCTATAATTCACCCCTCCACTTT. Translation gives CASSYRGLSYSSYNSPLHF. This chain links TRBV27 with TRBJ1-6, with 7 bases identical to TRBD1. Germline V CDR1 and CDR2: MNHEY, SMNVEV (reference sequence). The trim removed 4 bases at V and 0 bases at J, leaving 12 bases unmatched. This CDR3 has 19 amino acids.

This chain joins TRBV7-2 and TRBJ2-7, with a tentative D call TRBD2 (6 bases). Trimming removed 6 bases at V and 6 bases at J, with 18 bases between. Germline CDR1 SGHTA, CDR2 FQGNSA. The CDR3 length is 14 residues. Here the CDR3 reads CASSHSGRTAEQYF. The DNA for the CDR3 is TGTGCCAGCAGTCACAGTGGGAGGACCGCCGAGCAGTACTTC.

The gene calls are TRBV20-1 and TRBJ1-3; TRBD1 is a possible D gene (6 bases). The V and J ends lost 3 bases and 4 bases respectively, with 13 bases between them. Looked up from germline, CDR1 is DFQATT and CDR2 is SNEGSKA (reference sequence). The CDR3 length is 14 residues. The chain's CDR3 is CSASNPTGGNTIYF. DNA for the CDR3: TGCAGTGCTAGTAACCCCACAGGGGGAAACACCATATATTTT.

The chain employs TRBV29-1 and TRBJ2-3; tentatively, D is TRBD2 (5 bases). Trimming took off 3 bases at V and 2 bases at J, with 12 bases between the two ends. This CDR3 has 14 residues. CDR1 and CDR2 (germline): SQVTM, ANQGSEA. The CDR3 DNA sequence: TGCAGCGTTGATCAGTCGGGAATCACAGATACGCAGTATTTT. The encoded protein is CSVDQSGITDTQYF.

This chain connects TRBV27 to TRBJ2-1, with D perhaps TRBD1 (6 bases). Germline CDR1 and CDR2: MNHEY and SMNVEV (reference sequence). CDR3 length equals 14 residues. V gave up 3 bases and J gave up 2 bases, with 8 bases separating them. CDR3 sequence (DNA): TGTGCCAGCAGTTTCCGGGACACCTACAATGAGCAGTTCTTC. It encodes CASSFRDTYNEQFF.

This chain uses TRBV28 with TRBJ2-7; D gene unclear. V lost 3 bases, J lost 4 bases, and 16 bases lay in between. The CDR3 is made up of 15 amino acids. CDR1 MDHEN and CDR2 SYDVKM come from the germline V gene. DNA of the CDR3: TGTGCCAGCAGTTTGGCTTTTTATTCGATTTACGAGCAGTACTTC. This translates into CASSLAFYSIYEQYF. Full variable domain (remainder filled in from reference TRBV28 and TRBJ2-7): DVKVTQSSRYLVKRTGEKVFLECVQDMDHENMFWYRQDPGLGLRLIYFSYDVKMKEKGDIPEGYSVSREKKERFSLILESASTNQTSMYLCASSLAFYSIYEQYFGPGTRLTVT.

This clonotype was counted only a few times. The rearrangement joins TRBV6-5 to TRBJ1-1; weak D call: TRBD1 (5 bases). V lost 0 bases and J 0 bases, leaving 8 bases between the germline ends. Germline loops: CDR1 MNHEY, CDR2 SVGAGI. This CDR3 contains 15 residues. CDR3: CASSYSGALNTEAFF. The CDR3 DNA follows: TGTGCCAGCAGTTACTCTGGGGCCCTGAACACTGAAGCTTTCTTT.

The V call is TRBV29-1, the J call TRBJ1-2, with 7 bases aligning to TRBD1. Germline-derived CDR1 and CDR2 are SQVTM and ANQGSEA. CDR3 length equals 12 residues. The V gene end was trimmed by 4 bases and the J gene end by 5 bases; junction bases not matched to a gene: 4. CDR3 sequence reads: CSVGRGSYGYTF. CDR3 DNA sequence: TGCAGCGTTGGCAGGGGGAGTTATGGCTACACCTTC.

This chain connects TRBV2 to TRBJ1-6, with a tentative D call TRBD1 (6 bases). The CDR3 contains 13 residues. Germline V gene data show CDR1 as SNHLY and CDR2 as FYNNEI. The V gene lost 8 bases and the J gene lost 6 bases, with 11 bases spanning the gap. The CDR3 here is CASLDRFNSPLHF. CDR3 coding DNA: TGTGCCAGCCTCGACAGGTTTAATTCACCCCTCCACTTT.

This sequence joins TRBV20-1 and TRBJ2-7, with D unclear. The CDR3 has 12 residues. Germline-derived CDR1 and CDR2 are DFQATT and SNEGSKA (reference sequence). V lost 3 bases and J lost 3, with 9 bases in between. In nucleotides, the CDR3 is TGCAGTGCTAGTCTCTCAAACTACGAGCAGTACTTC. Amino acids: CSASLSNYEQYF.

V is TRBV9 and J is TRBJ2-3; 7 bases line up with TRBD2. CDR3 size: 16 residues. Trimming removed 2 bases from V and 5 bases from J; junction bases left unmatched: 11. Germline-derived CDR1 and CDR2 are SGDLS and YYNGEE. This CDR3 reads CASSVTAGIGGDTQYF. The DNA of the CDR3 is TGTGCCAGCAGCGTCACAGCGGGAATTGGGGGAGATACGCAGTATTTT.

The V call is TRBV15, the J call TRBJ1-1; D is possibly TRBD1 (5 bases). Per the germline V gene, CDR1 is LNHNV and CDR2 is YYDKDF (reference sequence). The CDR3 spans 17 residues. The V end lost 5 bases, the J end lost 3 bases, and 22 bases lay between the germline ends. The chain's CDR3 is CATSAPGLGTWDTEAFF. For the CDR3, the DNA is TGTGCCACCAGCGCACCGGGACTGGGGACGTGGGACACTGAAGCTTTCTTT.

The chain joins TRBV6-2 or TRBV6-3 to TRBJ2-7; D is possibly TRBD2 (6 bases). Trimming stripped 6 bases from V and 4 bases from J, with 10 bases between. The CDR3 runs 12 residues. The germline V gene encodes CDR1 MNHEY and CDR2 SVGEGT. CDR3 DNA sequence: TGTGCCAGCAGGGACTATATTTACGAGCAGTACTTC. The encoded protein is CASRDYIYEQYF.